Listed below are T cell receptor beta chains from one sample, sequenced in a study of blood T cell repertoires in COVID-19. Repertoires were generated with immunoSEQ multiplex PCR, while TCRdb's copy carries only in-frame clones and drops some. The table includes about 400,000 clones, 80% to 90% detected once. Sequencing was carried out using peripheral blood. Every receptor here comes from a middle-aged man with acute or convalescent COVID-19. Both conserved end residues are part of each CDR3. The D gene is left open where the match is weak. Rows give clone size only sometimes, using once, few, many, or a class for an expanded clone.

abundance,j_gene,d_gene,v_gene,CDR3nt,CDR3aa
.,TRBJ1-3,TRBD1,TRBV18,TGTGCCAGCTCACCCCTCACAGGGGACGGAAACACCATATATTTT,CASSPLTGDGNTIYF
.,TRBJ1-2,.,TRBV28,TGTGCCAGCGGCCGCGGAGGGAACGGTGGCTACACCTTC,CASGRGGNGGYTF
.,TRBJ2-3,.,TRBV27,TGTGCCAGCGCGACCTGGGCTAGCATCCAAGATACGCAGTATTTT,CASATWASIQDTQYF
.,TRBJ2-3,TRBD2,TRBV27,TGTGCCAGCAGTTCACTCGCTAGCGGAAACACAGATACGCAGTATTTT,CASSSLASGNTDTQYF
.,TRBJ1-3,.,TRBV18,TGTGCCAGCTCACCACCTGAAGGACAGATCTCTGGAAACACCATATATTTT,CASSPPEGQISGNTIYF
.,TRBJ2-3,.,TRBV4-3,TGCGCCAGCAGCCAAGATGGGCAGGGTGTAAGAGATACGCAGTATTTT,CASSQDGQGVRDTQYF
once,TRBJ1-6,TRBD1,TRBV5-1,TGCGCCAGCAGCTTGTCTGGACAGGTCCGTTCACCCCTCCACTTT,CASSLSGQVRSPLHF
.,TRBJ1-1,.,TRBV16,TGTGCCAGCAGCCAGGCAGGGTCGGTAGGTGGTACTGAAGCTTTCTTT,CASSQAGSVGGTEAFF
.,TRBJ2-1,.,TRBV7-3,TGTGCCAGCAGCTTTAGCGGTGCCACGCAGGGAAATGAGCAGTTCTTC,CASSFSGATQGNEQFF
few,TRBJ1-2,.,TRBV15,TGTGCCACCAGCAGGGATTATATGGAGGAGGGACCTTATGGCTACACCTTC,CATSRDYMEEGPYGYTF
.,TRBJ1-1,.,TRBV7-6,TGTGCCAGCAGCCGCGAGGTGAACACTGAAGCTTTCTTT,CASSREVNTEAFF
.,TRBJ1-5,TRBD1,TRBV27,TGTGCCAGCAAAACCTACAGGGGGAGAGAGGCCCAGCATTTT,CASKTYRGREAQHF
once,TRBJ2-7,TRBD2,TRBV5-1,TGCGCCAGCAGCTTGGTCCAGCGGGACGACGAGCAGTACTTC,CASSLVQRDDEQYF
.,TRBJ1-1,.,TRBV19,TGTGCCAGTACGCAGGGGAGGGGAGACACTGAAGCTTTCTTT,CASTQGRGDTEAFF
.,TRBJ1-1,.,TRBV3-1/TRBV3-2,TGTGCCAGCAGCCGATGGGCAGGGGCGGTGAACACTGAAGCTTTCTTT,CASSRWAGAVNTEAFF
.,TRBJ2-1,TRBD2,TRBV7-8,TGTGCCAGCAGCTCGGGGGGACTAGCGGACAATGAGCAGTTCTTC,CASSSGGLADNEQFF
.,TRBJ1-4,.,TRBV28,TGTGCCAGCAGTTCCTCTTTCAGGGTTGGTGAAAAACTGTTTTTT,CASSSSFRVGEKLFF
.,TRBJ2-7,TRBD2,TRBV7-8,TGTGCCAGCAGCTTTCAAGCGGGAGTAAACTACGAGCAGTACTTC,CASSFQAGVNYEQYF
.,TRBJ2-5,.,TRBV5-4,TGTGCCAGCAGCTCAATCCAAGAGACCCAGTACTTC,CASSSIQETQYF
.,TRBJ2-7,TRBD1,TRBV6-5,TGTGCCAGCAGTTACACGGGACAGGGAGGCGAGCAGTACTTC,CASSYTGQGGEQYF
.,TRBJ1-2,.,TRBV5-1,TGCGCCAGCAGCTTGGCCTCAAACAGGAACTATGGCTACACCTTC,CASSLASNRNYGYTF
.,TRBJ1-2,.,TRBV3-1/TRBV3-2,TGTGCCACCCTGGGAGACTTCTATGGCTACACCTTC,CATLGDFYGYTF
.,TRBJ1-5,TRBD1,TRBV18,TGTGCCAGCTCACCCGACAGGGGCAATCAGCCCCAGCATTTT,CASSPDRGNQPQHF
.,TRBJ1-1,.,TRBV7-8,TGTGCCAGCCAAATAACGGGGGGACCTGAAGCTTTCTTT,CASQITGGPEAFF
.,TRBJ1-4,TRBD1,TRBV25-1,TGTGCCAGCAGTGAGGCGGGACAGGGTGAAAAACTGTTTTTT,CASSEAGQGEKLFF
.,TRBJ1-4,.,TRBV25-1,TGTGCCAGCAGTTCTAGACGGAGAAGTGATGAAAAACTGTTTTTT,CASSSRRRSDEKLFF
.,TRBJ2-1,.,TRBV9,TGTGCCAGCAGCGTAGCGAGTTCCTCCTACAATGAGCAGTTCTTC,CASSVASSSYNEQFF
.,TRBJ2-6,.,TRBV7-9,TGTGCCAGCAGCCCTCCGGGGGTACACGGCTCTGGGGCCAACGTCCTGACTTTC,CASSPPGVHGSGANVLTF
.,TRBJ1-5,TRBD1,TRBV4-1,TGCGCCAGCAGCCCGGGACAGTTGGACCAGCCCCAGCATTTT,CASSPGQLDQPQHF
.,TRBJ1-2,TRBD1,TRBV19,TGTGCCAGTAGTAGCACAGGGGTCTATGGCTACACCTTC,CASSSTGVYGYTF
.,TRBJ2-7,TRBD1,TRBV7-2,TGTGCCAGCAGCCATAGACAGGGGATCTACGAGCAGTACTTC,CASSHRQGIYEQYF
.,TRBJ1-2,.,TRBV2,TGTGCCAGCAGTGCTACCAGGGGTGGAGGCTACACCTTC,CASSATRGGGYTF
.,TRBJ2-7,.,TRBV14,TGTGCCAGCAGCCAACTGGGCGAAAGCTCCTACGAGCAGTACTTC,CASSQLGESSYEQYF
.,TRBJ1-3,.,TRBV4-1,TGCGCCAGCAGCCAACAGGGGAGAGGCGGAAACACCATATATTTT,CASSQQGRGGNTIYF
.,TRBJ1-2,TRBD1,TRBV5-1,TGCGCCAGCAGCTTGGGGGACAGGGACTTGAATGGCTACACCTTC,CASSLGDRDLNGYTF
once,TRBJ1-2,TRBD1,TRBV4-1,TGCGCCAGCAGCCAAGATGGGACAGGGCCTACTAACTATGGCTACACCTTC,CASSQDGTGPTNYGYTF
.,TRBJ2-2,.,TRBV5-6,TGTGCCAGCACCGATTGGCGATTTGCGGAGAACACCGGGGAGCTGTTTTTT,CASTDWRFAENTGELFF
.,TRBJ2-7,.,TRBV7-8,TGTGCCAGCAGCTTCGGGGGGACAGGTGTTTACGAGCAGTACTTC,CASSFGGTGVYEQYF
.,TRBJ2-7,TRBD2,TRBV30,TGTGCCTGGGAGATTCTAGCGGGGGGCCTAGGCGAGCAGTACTTC,CAWEILAGGLGEQYF
.,TRBJ2-4,TRBD2,TRBV28,TGTGCCAGCAGTAACGGGGAATTAGCGGGACTAGCCAAAAACATTCAGTACTTC,CASSNGELAGLAKNIQYF
.,TRBJ2-5,TRBD1,TRBV6-2/TRBV6-3,TGTGCCAGCAGCCGAACAGGGGGCCAAGAGACCCAGTACTTC,CASSRTGGQETQYF
.,TRBJ1-4,.,TRBV4-1,TGCGCCAGCAGCCAAGGACGGGGGGTAGCTAATGAAAAACTGTTTTTT,CASSQGRGVANEKLFF
.,TRBJ1-5,.,TRBV6-5,TGTGCCAGCAGCCGGACAGACGATCAGCCCCAGCATTTT,CASSRTDDQPQHF
.,TRBJ1-6,TRBD1,TRBV4-2,TGTGCCAGCAGCCAGGCTAAGGACAGGTGGAGCTCACCCCTCCACTTT,CASSQAKDRWSSPLHF
.,TRBJ2-3,TRBD2,TRBV28,TGTGCCAGCAGTCCCGGACTAGCGAGGTTCACAGATACGCAGTATTTT,CASSPGLARFTDTQYF
.,TRBJ2-1,.,TRBV12-3/TRBV12-4,TGTGCCAGCAGCCAATATAGCGACAATGAGCAGTTCTTC,CASSQYSDNEQFF
.,TRBJ2-7,.,TRBV6-5,TGTGCCAGCAGTTACTCGATCCAGGACAGCTCGAACGAGCAGTACTTC,CASSYSIQDSSNEQYF
.,TRBJ2-2,.,TRBV9,TGTGCCAGCAGCGTAGATGCAGGGATGAACACCGGGGAGCTGTTTTTT,CASSVDAGMNTGELFF
.,TRBJ2-7,TRBD2,TRBV25-1,TGTGCCAGCATTCGAGGGACTAGTCGACCTTACGAGCAGTACTTC,CASIRGTSRPYEQYF
.,TRBJ1-6,TRBD1,TRBV20-1,TGCAGTGCTAGTCCGACAGGGGGTACTCGGTCACCCCTCCACTTT,CSASPTGGTRSPLHF
.,TRBJ1-1,.,TRBV3-1/TRBV3-2,TGTGCCAGCAGCCAAGTCCCAGGGAACACTGAAGCTTTCTTT,CASSQVPGNTEAFF
.,TRBJ2-1,.,TRBV6-5,TGTGCCAGCAGTTATTTCGGATCTCAGGGCAATGAGCAGTTCTTC,CASSYFGSQGNEQFF
.,TRBJ2-2,TRBD2,TRBV6-2/TRBV6-3,TGTGCCAGCAGTTACGGAGCGGGAGGAACCGGCGGGGAGCTGTTTTTT,CASSYGAGGTGGELFF
.,TRBJ1-2,TRBD1,TRBV6-1,TGTGCCAGCAGTGAAGCGGTGACAGGGCCCTATGGCTACACCTTC,CASSEAVTGPYGYTF
.,TRBJ1-4,.,TRBV29-1,TGCAGCGTTGAGGGGGCTGTTAATGAAAAACTGTTTTTT,CSVEGAVNEKLFF